This TCR beta chain was captured in a study of blood T cell repertoires in COVID-19. Study information: In each case, the material was cDNA or gDNA derived from T cells, B-cell-depleted T cells, or PBMCs.

In germline, CDR1 is MRHNA, CDR2 SNTAGT. The CDR3 has 18 residues. Unmatched junction bases numbered 14, after V lost 6 bases and J lost 6 bases. Sequencing used immunoSEQ multiplex PCR; TCRdb keeps in-frame clones, though not all of them. The sample shows fewer than 300,000 clones, about 89% of them seen only once. The sequenced sample consisted of peripheral blood. V usage is TRBV6-4 and J usage is TRBJ2-7; TRBD2 matches at 16 bases. This sequence was found in a woman aged 45-65 years with acute or convalescent COVID-19. The CDR3 sequence: CASSPSGTSGREGPEQYF. The DNA for the CDR3 is TGTGCCAGCAGCCCGTCTGGGACTAGCGGGAGGGAGGGGCCCGAGCAGTACTTC.